This T cell receptor beta chain was identified during a study of blood T cells in healthy people across ages. Isolation yielded PBMCs, at least 6.5 million per sample, in every case. This clonotype was counted only a few times. The antigen remains unidentified. Trimming removed 4 bases at V and 0 bases at J, with 14 bases between. Germline CDR1 SGHDT, CDR2 YYEEEE. The CDR3 has 16 residues. Sample-barcoded 5' priming and a J-beta primer mix drove a second PCR of about 6 to 12 cycles. The authors tagged each cDNA molecule using a template-switch adaptor with 12 random nucleotides. TCRdb redid the calling of the 5' RACE reads with MiXCR, one entry per CDR3 protein. The repertoire has about 1.5 million distinct CDR3 sequences, under 55% of them found once; the top ten carry approximately 4%. Study conclusions and caveats: Donors of long life had a larger count of naive CD4+ cells and greater diversity than aged donors.

This TCR derives from a woman aged 18-29 years in good health. What was sequenced was blood. The chain couples TRBV5-6 to TRBJ2-4; D is perhaps TRBD1 (5 bases). The CDR3 loop reads CASSEQGVKAKNIQYF. CDR3 bases: TGTGCCAGCAGCGAGCAAGGGGTGAAAGCCAAAAACATTCAGTACTTC. Complete variable domain (other parts from reference TRBV5-6 and TRBJ2-4): DAGVTQSPTHLIKTRGQQVTLRCSPKSGHDTVSWYQQALGQGPQFIFQYYEEEERQRGNFPDRFSGHQFPNYSSELNVNALLLGDSALYLCASSEQGVKAKNIQYFGAGTRLSVL.